Below are 32 T cell receptor beta chains sequenced from a single sample in a study of T cells after posttransplantation cyclophosphamide (dated by TCRdb to the mid-2010s). To prepare the library, the immunoSEQ multiplex PCR assay was applied. TCRdb stores this immuneACCESS table with in-frame sequences only. Part of the clones is absent; in the studies checked, under half of the shortfall reflects unresolved V genes, and no reason is known for the rest. The table for this sample lists around 13,000 clones, none of them counted only once. More than 25% of the sample comes from the top ten. The time point label, read with the paper, signifies: posttransplant day relative to BM transplant. In the paper's terms, the treatment or condition label means: high-dose cyclophosphamide on days +3 and +4 as single-agent GVHD prophylaxis. Busulfan and fludarabine conditioning, a related or unrelated marrow graft, and cyclophosphamide on days +3 and +4 were given to PTCy patients.

The specimen was PBMCs, collected after allogeneic stem cell transplant with posttransplant cyclophosphamide. Every receptor here comes from a female patient aged 40 to 55 who received an allogeneic stem cell transplant from an unrelated donor, was CMV-positive, and had acute GVHD only. After a transplant, the graft donor may have provided part of the T cells.

Many counts were recorded for this clone. V gene TRBV6-1 combines with J gene TRBJ1-1; D call uncertain. The V and J ends lost 4 bases and 0 bases respectively, with 6 bases between them. CDR1 MNHNS and CDR2 SASEGT come from the germline V gene. The CDR3 contains 13 residues. Written as DNA, the CDR3 is TGTGCCAGCAGTGTTAACATGAACACTGAAGCTTTCTTT. Residues: CASSVNMNTEAFF.

This clone was found a few times. This chain joins TRBV28 and TRBJ2-5, with a tentative D call TRBD2 (6 bases). The V end was cut by 7 bases, the J end by 4 bases, with 16 bases between. The CDR3 length is 14 residues. Germline CDR1 is MDHEN and CDR2 is SYDVKM. The CDR3 DNA is TGTGCCAGCACCTTAGTCCTGGGGGGAGAGACCCAGTACTTC. Amino acids: CASTLVLGGETQYF.

This clone appeared many times. The V call is TRBV7-9, the J call TRBJ1-5, with D possibly TRBD1 on 6 matching bases. The CDR3 length is 17 residues. Trimming shortened V by 3 bases and J by 3 bases, and 18 bases separated the two germline ends. Per germline, CDR1 SEHNR and CDR2 FQNEAQ (reference sequence). The CDR3 spells CASSFYRDTYSNQPQHF. CDR3 coding DNA: TGTGCCAGCAGCTTTTACCGGGACACCTATTCCAATCAGCCCCAGCATTTT.

V usage is TRBV7-6 and J usage is TRBJ2-5, with TRBD1 identical over 8 bases. The end of the DNA aligns better with TRBJ2-7, so the J call may be wrong. The germline CDR1 and CDR2 sequences are SGHVS and FNYEAQ. This CDR3 has 14 residues. Here the CDR3 reads CASSYGQGGYEQYF. The CDR3 DNA sequence: TGTGCCAGCAGCTATGGACAGGGTGGCTACGAGCAGTACTTC.

This clone has a count of ten or more. This chain links TRBV6-1 with TRBJ2-3; a possible D gene is TRBD1 (6 bases). Trimming pared 0 bases from V and 0 bases from J, leaving 10 bases between. Germline assignment: CDR1 MNHNS and CDR2 SASEGT. This CDR3 is 16 amino acids long. The CDR3 DNA follows: TGTGCCAGCAGTGAAGCGCTTGGACAGAGCACAGATACGCAGTATTTT. This sequence encodes CASSEALGQSTDTQYF.

This clone has at least ten counts. The rearrangement links TRBV28 to TRBJ2-3, with D perhaps matching TRBD1 (6 bases). Germline V gene sequence: CDR1 MDHEN, CDR2 SYDVKM. The CDR3 is 15 amino acids. V lost 3 bases, J lost 5 bases, and 15 bases lay in between. Written as DNA, the CDR3 is TGTGCCAGCAGTTTCGCGCTGGGGGCCAGAGATACGCAGTATTTT. It encodes CASSFALGARDTQYF.

CDR3 protein: CASSQRHTQAGNTIYF. Written as DNA, the CDR3 is TGTGCCAGCAGCCAACGACACACTCAGGCTGGAAACACCATATATTTT. The rearrangement joins TRBV4-2 to TRBJ1-3; D unclear. The CDR3 loop spans 16 amino acids. Germline V gives CDR1 LGHNA, CDR2 YNFKEQ. V gave up 2 bases and J gave up 2 bases, with 13 bases separating them.

This rearrangement joins TRBV27 to TRBJ1-4; D is possibly TRBD1 (6 bases). V was cut by 0 bases and J by 8 bases, with 16 bases left in between. The CDR3 sequence is 16 residues long. The germline V gene encodes CDR1 MNHEY and CDR2 SMNVEV (reference sequence). DNA for the CDR3: TGTGCCAGCAGTTTATCGTTCGGACAGTTGAAGGAAAAACTGTTTTTT. Its protein is CASSLSFGQLKEKLFF.

This clone was seen ten or more times. This rearrangement joins TRBV6-6 to TRBJ1-3; 8 nucleotides line up with TRBD1. The germline V gene has CDR1 MNHNY and CDR2 SVGAGI (reference sequence). This CDR3 has 15 amino acids. V was pared by 4 bases and J by 2 bases, with 4 bases of the junction left unmatched. CDR3 sequence reads: CASSSPDRAGNTIYF. DNA of the CDR3: TGTGCCAGCAGTTCGCCGGACAGGGCTGGAAACACCATATATTTT.

This clone was recorded at least ten times. The chain carries TRBV11-3 and TRBJ2-3; 11 nucleotides align to TRBD2. Germline CDR1 reads SGHNT; CDR2 reads YENEEA. V dropped 3 bases and J dropped 6; count of bases not matched to a gene: 5. There are 15 residues in the CDR3. The CDR3 sequence: CASSFGTSGEDTQYF. Here the CDR3 DNA reads TGTGCCAGCAGCTTCGGGACTAGCGGCGAGGATACGCAGTATTTT.

This clone occurred many times. The chain carries TRBV7-9 and TRBJ2-7; TRBD1 matches at 10 bases. V lost 0 bases and J lost 2; bases outside the gene matches: 7. The V gene's germline CDR1 is SEHNR and CDR2 FQNEAQ (reference sequence). This CDR3 is built from 17 residues. CDR3: CASSLAGQGMRAYEQYF. The CDR3 nucleotides read TGTGCCAGCAGCTTAGCGGGACAGGGGATGAGGGCCTACGAGCAGTACTTC.

This clone has ten or more counts. The rearrangement uses TRBV29-1 and TRBJ1-1; 7 bases line up with TRBD1. The CDR3 is made up of 14 amino acids. CDR1 is SQVTM and CDR2 is ANQGSEA in the germline V gene. Germline trimming cut 5 bases from V and 1 base from J; bases unmatched to any gene: 7. CDR3 in DNA: TGCAGCGTTCTACGGACAGGCAGGAACACTGAAGCTTTCTTT. Translation: CSVLRTGRNTEAFF.

The V call is TRBV27, the J call TRBJ2-7; 14 bases match TRBD2. The CDR3 spans 18 residues. Per germline, CDR1 MNHEY and CDR2 SMNVEV (reference sequence). The V segment lost 4 bases and the J segment 0 bases; nucleotides outside the gene matches: 8. CDR3 nucleotide sequence: TGTGCCAGCAGTTATGGACTAGCGGGGGGTAAAAGCTCCTACGAGCAGTACGTC. Encoded protein: CASSYGLAGGKSSYEQYV.

This clone was seen a few times. This chain joins TRBV5-6 and TRBJ2-7; 10 bases are shared with TRBD2. This CDR3 has 16 residues. CDR1 is SGHDT and CDR2 is YYEEEE in the germline V gene. V shed 5 bases and J 6 bases; nucleotides not matched to a gene: 14. The DNA of the CDR3 is TGTGCCAGCAGGTTCTTCGGGGCTAGCGGGAGTGGCGAGCAGTACTTC. Translated: CASRFFGASGSGEQYF.

This clone was seen ten or more times. The chain combines TRBV10-2 with TRBJ1-4; 9 positions agree with TRBD1. The CDR3 runs to 15 residues. Germline lookup yields CDR1 WSHSY and CDR2 SAAADI. The V segment lost 5 bases and the J segment 8 bases; nucleotides outside the gene matches: 9. The CDR3 nucleotides read TGCGCCAGCAGTTTCACAGGGGGCACGGTAGAAAAACTGTTTTTT. Protein product: CASSFTGGTVEKLFF.

The sample holds many counts of this clone. The chain employs TRBV14 and TRBJ2-3; D is uncertain. CDR1 is SGHDN and CDR2 is FVKESK in the germline V gene. This CDR3 region has 14 residues. V was pared by 1 base and J by 5 bases, with 10 bases between. CDR3 in DNA: TGTGCCAGCAGCCAAGCCCAGGCTGTAGATACGCAGTATTTT. Translation gives CASSQAQAVDTQYF. Complete variable domain (other parts from reference TRBV14 and TRBJ2-3): EAGVTQFPSHSVIEKGQTVTLRCDPISGHDNLYWYRRVMGKEIKFLLHFVKESKQDESGMPNNRFLAERTGGTYSTLKVQPAELEDSGVYFCASSQAQAVDTQYFGPGTRLTVL.

This clone has only a few counts. V is TRBV2 and J is TRBJ2-7; TRBD2 aligns across 7 bases. The V gene end was trimmed by 4 bases and the J gene end by 4 bases; junction bases not matched to a gene: 10. The germline V gene has CDR1 SNHLY and CDR2 FYNNEI. The CDR3 runs 15 residues. CDR3 in amino acids: CASSGGVREGYEQYF. The DNA of the CDR3 is TGTGCCAGCAGTGGAGGCGTCAGGGAGGGTTACGAGCAGTACTTC.

Many counts were recorded for this clone. CDR3 DNA: TGCAGCGCAGGGACATCAGCCAAAAACATTCAGTACTTC. Protein product: CSAGTSAKNIQYF. This chain joins TRBV29-1 and TRBJ2-4, with a weak D call TRBD1 (6 bases). CDR3 length equals 13 residues. Looked up from germline, CDR1 is SQVTM and CDR2 is ANQGSEA. V was pared by 7 bases and J by 0 bases, with 10 bases between.

This clone has a count of ten or more. V usage is TRBV18 and J usage is TRBJ1-3; maybe TRBD1 (5 bases). There are 14 residues in the CDR3. Germline CDR1 reads KGHSH; CDR2 reads LQKENI. Trimming cost V 4 bases and J 0 bases, with 7 bases left between them. For the CDR3, the DNA is TGTGCCAGCTCACTAGGGGTCTCTGGAAACACCATATATTTT. Protein: CASSLGVSGNTIYF.

This clone was detected ten times or more. The chain couples TRBV19 to TRBJ2-7, with D possibly matching TRBD2 (5 bases). The CDR3 loop spans 14 amino acids. Deletions cut 5 bases from V and 4 bases from J, with 15 bases between. CDR1 is LNHDA and CDR2 is SQIVND in the germline V gene (reference sequence). CDR3 amino acids: CASSLTKGRYEQYF. The DNA for the CDR3 is TGTGCCAGTAGTTTGACTAAGGGTCGATACGAGCAGTACTTC.

There are many counts of this clone. CDR3 in amino acids: CASSILGQSSGNTIYF. In DNA form, the CDR3 reads TGTGCCAGCAGTATTCTGGGACAGAGCTCTGGAAACACCATATATTTT. V and J are TRBV7-9 and TRBJ1-3, with 7 bases identical to TRBD1. The CDR3 consists of 16 residues. V lost 6 bases and J lost 0; bases outside the gene matches: 8. Germline values: CDR1 SEHNR, CDR2 FQNEAQ (reference sequence). Using reference TRBV7-9 and TRBJ1-3 for the parts outside the CDR3, the full variable domain is DTGVSQNPRHKITKRGQNVTFRCDPISEHNRLYWYRQTLGQGPEFLTYFQNEAQLEKSRLLSDRFSAERPKGSFSTLEIQRTEQGDSAMYLCASSILGQSSGNTIYFGEGSWLTVV.

At least ten counts were recorded for this clone. The chain links TRBV6-5 to TRBJ2-1; the match to TRBD2 covers 9 bases. Per germline, CDR1 MNHEY and CDR2 SVGAGI. The trim removed 2 bases at V and 7 bases at J, leaving 3 bases unmatched. This CDR3 has 14 amino acids. This chain's CDR3 is CASSYRLAGNEQFF. In DNA form, the CDR3 reads TGTGCCAGCAGTTACCGGCTAGCGGGGAATGAGCAGTTCTTC.

This clone was observed at least ten times. The chain recombines TRBV27 with TRBJ2-1, with 8 bases lining up with TRBD2. There are 16 residues in the CDR3. Germline V lookup: CDR1 MNHEY, CDR2 SMNVEV (reference sequence). The ends lost 0 bases at V and 6 bases at J; junction bases unmatched: 7. In nucleotides, the CDR3 is TGTGCCAGCAGTTTATCGATGACTAGCGCCTTCAATGAGCAGTTCTTC. This codes for CASSLSMTSAFNEQFF.

This clone was detected many times. The chain carries TRBV7-9 and TRBJ1-1; D is unclear. Trimming removed 3 bases from V and 5 bases from J, with 7 bases in between. The germline gives CDR1 SEHNR, CDR2 FQNEAQ (reference sequence). The CDR3 length is 12 residues. CDR3 sequence (DNA): TGTGCCAGCAGCTTTTCTGAGACTGAAGCTTTCTTT. Its translation is CASSFSETEAFF.

This clone was counted at least ten times. V and J are TRBV14 and TRBJ2-7; 10 bases align to TRBD2. CDR1 is SGHDN and CDR2 is FVKESK in the germline V gene. The junction had 8 bases not matched to a gene; V was cut back by 0 bases and J by 9 bases. This CDR3 spans 15 amino acids. The CDR3 is CASSQDPISGRWQYF. CDR3 DNA: TGTGCCAGCAGCCAAGATCCAATTAGCGGGAGGTGGCAGTACTTC.

There are many counts of this clone. The gene calls are TRBV4-3 and TRBJ1-1, with 7 bases aligning to TRBD1. This CDR3 contains 15 residues. V gave up 4 bases and J gave up 0 bases; unmatched junction bases: 5. The germline CDR1 and CDR2 sequences are LGHNA and YSLEER. CDR3 region: CASSRTGRLNTEAFF. The CDR3 nucleotides are TGCGCCAGCAGCCGGACAGGCCGACTGAACACTGAAGCTTTCTTT.

The sample holds many counts of this clone. V is TRBV9 and J is TRBJ1-1; possible D gene TRBD1, 6 bases. Germline values: CDR1 SGDLS, CDR2 YYNGEE. With 0 bases removed from V and 4 bases from J, the gap between germline ends came to 13 bases. The CDR3 is 15 residues long. CDR3 nucleotide sequence: TGTGCCAGCAGCGTAGTGCAGGGGTCGAGCACTGAAGCTTTCTTT. This codes for CASSVVQGSSTEAFF.

The chain recombines TRBV7-9 with TRBJ2-7, with TRBD1 matching 12 bases. CDR3 size: 15 residues. The V and J ends lost 5 bases and 3 bases, in that order; junction bases with no gene match: 5. Per germline, CDR1 SEHNR and CDR2 FQNEAQ (reference sequence). The CDR3 nucleotides are TGTGCCAGCAGCCCCCGGGACAGGGGGCTCTACGAGCAGTACGTC. It yields the protein CASSPRDRGLYEQYV.

This clone is large (0.1 to 1%) within its sample. The rearrangement uses TRBV18 and TRBJ2-7, with 7 bases matching TRBD1. Germline CDR1 reads KGHSH; CDR2 reads LQKENI. CDR3 length: 16 amino acids. The junction had 7 bases not matched to a gene; V was cut back by 2 bases and J by 0 bases. The CDR3 DNA sequence: TGTGCCAGCTCACCATCCGGGACAGCGAGCTCCTACGAGCAGTACGTC. Translation: CASSPSGTASSYEQYV.

This clone has a count of ten or more. The chain carries TRBV11-3 and TRBJ2-1; 13 bases fit TRBD2. Looked up from germline, CDR1 is SGHNT and CDR2 is YENEEA. This CDR3 comprises 16 residues. V lost 0 bases to trimming and J lost 7 bases; unmatched junction nucleotides: 3. The CDR3 DNA sequence: TGTGCCAGCAGCTTAGACGGACTAGCGGGAGAGAATGAGCAGTTCTTC. The encoded protein is CASSLDGLAGENEQFF.

In its sample, this clone was seen a few times. The V call is TRBV30, the J call TRBJ1-2, with TRBD1 identical over 7 bases. Germline V gene data show CDR1 as GTSNPN and CDR2 as SVGIG (reference sequence). This CDR3 spans 16 amino acids. V lost 2 bases and J lost 3; bases outside the gene matches: 12. CDR3 nucleotides: TGTGCCTGGAGTCCACTATCCCTACAGGGGCACTATGGCTACACCTTC. Translating gives CAWSPLSLQGHYGYTF.

This clone appeared many times. The V and J genes are TRBV4-2 and TRBJ2-3; TRBD2 matches 13 bases. J lost 1 base, V lost 6 bases, and 4 bases had no gene match. Looked up from germline, CDR1 is LGHNA and CDR2 is YNFKEQ. The CDR3 length is 16 residues. CDR3 in DNA: TGTGCCAGCAGAGGACTAGCGGGAGAAGGCACAGATACGCAGTATTTT. Translation gives CASRGLAGEGTDTQYF.